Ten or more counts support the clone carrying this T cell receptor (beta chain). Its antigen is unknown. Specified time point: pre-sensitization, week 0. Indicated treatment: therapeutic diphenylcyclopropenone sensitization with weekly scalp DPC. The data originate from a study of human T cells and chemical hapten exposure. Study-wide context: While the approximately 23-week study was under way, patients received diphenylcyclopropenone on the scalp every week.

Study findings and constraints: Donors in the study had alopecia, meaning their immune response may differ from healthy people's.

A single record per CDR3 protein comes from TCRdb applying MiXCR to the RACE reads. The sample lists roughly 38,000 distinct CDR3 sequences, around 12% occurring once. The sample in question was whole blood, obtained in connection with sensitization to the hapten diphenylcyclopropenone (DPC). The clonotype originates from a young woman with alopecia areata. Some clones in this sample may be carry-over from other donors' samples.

The CDR3 region is CSGTGQTGYNEQFF. The CDR3 DNA reads TGCAGTGGCACTGGGCAGACAGGGTACAATGAGCAGTTCTTC. The chain joins TRBV20-1 to TRBJ2-1, with 7 positions matching TRBD1. CDR3 length equals 14 residues. Germline V gives CDR1 DFQATT, CDR2 SNEGSKA (reference sequence). Germline trimming cut 7 bases from V and 4 bases from J; bases unmatched to any gene: 10.